The 30 T cell receptor beta chains below all came from one sample that was sequenced in a study of cytomegalovirus exposure and HLA in healthy donors. Measured with immunoSEQ multiplex PCR; TCRdb has only the in-frame clones, and not every one. This repertoire shows 85,000 to 130,000 clones, about nine tenths found once; its top ten account for 1.5% to 2%. The specimen sequenced was PBMCs. The receptors were gathered from a young woman in good health and CMV-seropositive.

The chain recombines TRBV28 with TRBJ1-2, with D unresolved. Germline V gives CDR1 MDHEN, CDR2 SYDVKM. This CDR3 is 13 amino acids long. Trimming removed 4 bases from V and 0 bases from J, with 6 bases in between. CDR3 sequence reads: CASSSITNYGYTF. Here the CDR3 DNA reads TGTGCCAGCAGTTCCATCACTAACTATGGCTACACCTTC.

The chain links TRBV28 to TRBJ1-1; no definite D call. Looked up from germline, CDR1 is MDHEN and CDR2 is SYDVKM. The V end was cut by 4 bases, the J end by 7 bases, with 7 bases between. The CDR3 length is 11 residues. The CDR3 loop is CASSSRIEAFF. CDR3 coding DNA: TGTGCCAGCAGTTCCAGAATTGAAGCTTTCTTT.

V usage is TRBV7-6 and J usage is TRBJ2-7; D might be TRBD1 (6 bases). The CDR3 has 14 residues. Germline CDR1 is SGHVS and CDR2 is FNYEAQ. V was trimmed by 5 bases and J by 6 bases, leaving 17 bases between them. The CDR3 loop reads CASSLTPGVREQYV. For the CDR3, the DNA is TGTGCCAGCAGCCTAACCCCAGGGGTACGCGAGCAGTACGTC.

The CDR3 here is CASSDRNRVYEQYF. DNA for the CDR3: TGTGCCAGCAGTGATCGGAACAGGGTCTACGAGCAGTACTTC. V gene TRBV6-1 combines with J gene TRBJ2-7; D is perhaps TRBD1 (6 bases). This CDR3 is 14 amino acids long. Between the trimmed V and J ends, which lost 3 bases and 3 bases, there was a span of 12 bases. Germline V gene lookup returns CDR1 MNHNS and CDR2 SASEGT.

The rearrangement uses TRBV11-1 and TRBJ2-7; D is perhaps TRBD1 (5 bases). Germline V gene sequence: CDR1 SGHAT, CDR2 FQDESV (reference sequence). The V end was cut by 1 base, the J end by 4 bases, with 14 bases between. The CDR3 runs 15 residues. Here the CDR3 reads CASSLDRKRGYEQYV. The CDR3 region has the DNA TGTGCCAGCAGCTTAGACCGCAAAAGGGGTTACGAGCAGTACGTC.

This chain links TRBV28 with TRBJ2-7; a possible D gene is TRBD1 (6 bases). Germline lookup yields CDR1 MDHEN and CDR2 SYDVKM. The CDR3 has 15 amino acids. The V gene lost 8 bases and the J gene lost 1 base, with 18 bases spanning the gap. Written as DNA, the CDR3 is TGTGCCAGCGCCTCCGGGACACATTTTTCCTACGAGCAGTACGTC. This codes for CASASGTHFSYEQYV.

The V and J genes are TRBV7-2 and TRBJ2-1; a possible D gene is TRBD1 (5 bases). V was cut by 4 bases and J by 12 bases, with 10 bases left in between. The CDR3 loop spans 11 amino acids. Germline assignment: CDR1 SGHTA and CDR2 FQGNSA. The CDR3 here is CASSSRVWQFF. The CDR3 nucleotides are TGTGCCAGCAGCTCCAGGGTATGGCAGTTCTTC.

The chain combines TRBV28 with TRBJ2-7; maybe TRBD1 (6 bases). This CDR3 spans 12 amino acids. Trimming stripped 6 bases from V and 5 bases from J, with 11 bases between. Germline lookup yields CDR1 MDHEN and CDR2 SYDVKM. The CDR3 DNA reads as TGTGCCAGCAGCCTAAACAGGGACGAGCAGTACTTC. It translates to CASSLNRDEQYF.

The genes are TRBV6-5 and TRBJ2-7; 10 nucleotides align to TRBD2. Germline values: CDR1 MNHEY, CDR2 SVGAGI. The CDR3 extends over 15 amino acids. The junction had 7 bases not matched to a gene; V was cut back by 6 bases and J by 2 bases. CDR3 nucleotide sequence: TGTGCCAGCAGATCCGGACTAGCGGCGGCCTACGAGCAGTACTTC. Translated, it gives CASRSGLAAAYEQYF.

The chain employs TRBV2 and TRBJ1-6; D uncertain. Trimming pared 4 bases from V and 0 bases from J, leaving 10 bases between. Germline values: CDR1 SNHLY, CDR2 FYNNEI. This CDR3 region has 16 residues. The CDR3 DNA reads TGTGCCAGCAGTGTTCTTCTGAGCTCCTATAATTCACCCCTCCACTTT. This sequence encodes CASSVLLSSYNSPLHF.

The chain uses TRBV20-1 and TRBJ2-3, with D uncertain. Germline V gives CDR1 DFQATT, CDR2 SNEGSKA (reference sequence). This CDR3 is 11 amino acids long. Trimming pared 3 bases from V and 6 bases from J, leaving 7 bases between. The CDR3 DNA follows: TGCAGTGCTAGGTTCTCGGATACGCAGTATTTT. It codes for CSARFSDTQYF.

This clone occurred once. V and J are TRBV11-2 and TRBJ2-5; 7 bases match TRBD1. J lost 5 bases, V lost 5 bases, and 8 bases had no gene match. CDR1 is SGHAT and CDR2 is FQNNGV in the germline V gene. There are 14 residues in the CDR3. CDR3 nucleotide sequence: TGTGCCAGCAGCCTGGGACAGCCCCGGGAGACCCAGTACTTC. Translating gives CASSLGQPRETQYF.

The chain couples TRBV7-2 to TRBJ1-2, with TRBD1 as a possible D gene (6 bases). There are 14 residues in the CDR3. Per germline, CDR1 SGHTA and CDR2 FQGNSA. V shed 2 bases and J shed 8 bases, with 15 bases lying between them. In DNA, the CDR3 is TGTGCCAGCAGCTTATTAGGTCAGGGGAGAGGCTACACCTTC. This encodes CASSLLGQGRGYTF.

The gene calls are TRBV28 and TRBJ1-3; no firm D call. Trimming pared 1 base from V and 5 bases from J, leaving 9 bases between. The CDR3 has 14 residues. CDR1 and CDR2 from the germline V gene are MDHEN and SYDVKM. The CDR3 DNA reads as TGTGCCAGCAGTTTATTGGTAGCCAGAAACACCATATATTTT. Translating it yields CASSLLVARNTIYF. Supplemented by reference TRBV28 and TRBJ1-3, the full variable domain reads DVKVTQSSRYLVKRTGEKVFLECVQDMDHENMFWYRQDPGLGLRLIYFSYDVKMKEKGDIPEGYSVSREKKERFSLILESASTNQTSMYLCASSLLVARNTIYFGEGSWLTVV.

The V call is TRBV7-9, the J call TRBJ2-2; D is perhaps TRBD2 (5 bases). Germline values: CDR1 SEHNR, CDR2 FQNEAQ (reference sequence). CDR3 length: 14 residues. V lost 6 bases and J lost 6, with 14 bases in between. The CDR3 DNA reads TGTGCCAGCAGTTCGACGGGGTTCGCCGGGGAGCTGTTTTTT. It encodes CASSSTGFAGELFF. The variable domain in full, completed from reference TRBV7-9 and TRBJ2-2, reads DTGVSQNPRHKITKRGQNVTFRCDPISEHNRLYWYRQTLGQGPEFLTYFQNEAQLEKSRLLSDRFSAERPKGSFSTLEIQRTEQGDSAMYLCASSSTGFAGELFFGEGSRLTVL.

DNA of the CDR3: TGTGCCATCAGGGACAGGGTTTCCGAGCAGTACTTC. It codes for CAIRDRVSEQYF. The chain uses TRBV10-3 and TRBJ2-7; TRBD1 agrees at 8 bases. CDR3 length: 12 residues. Trimming cost V 6 bases and J 6 bases; bases outside gene matches: 4. Germline lookup yields CDR1 ENHRY and CDR2 SYGVKD.

This clone was seen a single time. The V and J genes are TRBV5-4 and TRBJ2-1; TRBD1 matches 8 bases. The CDR3 covers 16 residues. The V gene end was trimmed by 5 bases and the J gene end by 6 bases; junction bases not matched to a gene: 13. Germline V gene sequence: CDR1 SGHNT, CDR2 YYREEE (reference sequence). The CDR3 sequence: CASSSSRTGIVNEQFF. In nucleotides, the CDR3 is TGTGCCAGCAGTTCTTCCCGGACAGGGATAGTCAATGAGCAGTTCTTC.

The chain joins TRBV2 to TRBJ1-6, with 7 bases that match TRBD1. V was clipped by 5 bases and J by 8 bases; unmatched bases: 9. CDR1 and CDR2 (germline): SNHLY, FYNNEI. This CDR3 comprises 15 residues. The chain's CDR3 is CASSYRDSGDSPLHF. The DNA for the CDR3 is TGTGCCAGCAGTTACCGGGACAGCGGCGATTCACCCCTCCACTTT.

DNA for the CDR3: TGTGCCAGCAGTCGGTTTACTCGGGAGGGGACAGATACGCAGTATTTT. It yields the protein CASSRFTREGTDTQYF. The J gene is TRBJ2-3, the V gene TRBV27, with 8 bases fitting TRBD2. Trimming removed 5 bases from V and 3 bases from J; junction bases left unmatched: 10. Germline loops: CDR1 MNHEY, CDR2 SMNVEV (reference sequence). The CDR3 length is 16 residues.

V is TRBV10-3 and J is TRBJ1-1; 9 bases line up with TRBD1. The CDR3 runs 15 residues. Germline loops: CDR1 ENHRY, CDR2 SYGVKD. V gave up 4 bases and J gave up 5 bases; unmatched junction bases: 8. CDR3 region: CAISGKQGAETEAFF. In DNA form, the CDR3 reads TGTGCCATCAGTGGAAAACAGGGGGCGGAAACTGAAGCTTTCTTT.

V and J are TRBV18 and TRBJ1-6; no reliable D call. CDR3 length: 16 amino acids. V was shortened by 5 bases and J by 0 bases, with 11 bases between the two germline ends. Germline lookup yields CDR1 KGHSH and CDR2 LQKENI. The CDR3 DNA reads TGTGCCAGCTCAGCAGGATTCCTCTCCTATAATTCACCCCTCCACTTT. Translated: CASSAGFLSYNSPLHF. The whole variable domain, remainder taken from reference TRBV18 and TRBJ1-6, is NAGVMQNPRHLVRRRGQEARLRCSPMKGHSHVYWYRQLPEEGLKFMVYLQKENIIDESGMPKERFSAEFPKEGPSILRIQQVVRGDSAAYFCASSAGFLSYNSPLHFGNGTRLTVT.

V and J are TRBV6-6 and TRBJ2-7, with TRBD1 matching 9 bases. The CDR3 extends over 15 amino acids. V was pared by 5 bases and J by 0 bases, with 5 bases of the junction left unmatched. CDR1 and CDR2 from the germline V gene are MNHNY and SVGAGI (reference sequence). The CDR3 sequence: CASSTRDRDSYEQYF. As DNA, the CDR3 is TGTGCCAGCAGTACTCGGGACAGGGACTCCTACGAGCAGTACTTC.

This chain links TRBV5-4 with TRBJ2-7, with 11 bases that match TRBD1. This CDR3 has 15 residues. Trimming cost V 3 bases and J 2 bases; bases outside gene matches: 4. CDR1 is SGHNT, CDR2 YYREEE, per germline (reference sequence). CDR3 DNA sequence: TGTGCCAGCAGCTACGGGACAGGGGGACCCTACGAGCAGTACTTC. Translation: CASSYGTGGPYEQYF.

The chain employs TRBV2 and TRBJ2-2, with D possibly matching TRBD2 (5 bases). The CDR3 covers 14 residues. Germline CDR1 reads SNHLY; CDR2 reads FYNNEI. Deletions cut 3 bases from V and 3 bases from J, with 8 bases between. CDR3 nucleotides: TGTGCCAGCAGTGAGAGGGCGGACACCGGGGAGCTGTTTTTT. It translates to CASSERADTGELFF.

This chain links TRBV2 with TRBJ1-2; 8 positions agree with TRBD1. Losses at the gene ends were 9 bases for V and 2 bases for J; bases not matched to a gene: 5. Germline V gene data show CDR1 as SNHLY and CDR2 as FYNNEI. This CDR3 comprises 13 residues. CDR3 DNA sequence: TGTGCCAGAGGCAGGGGGCGAAACTATGGCTACACCTTC. This encodes CARGRGRNYGYTF.

V gene TRBV29-1 combines with J gene TRBJ1-2; a weak D match, TRBD1 (6 bases). Looked up from germline, CDR1 is SQVTM and CDR2 is ANQGSEA. V was shortened by 4 bases and J by 5 bases, with 14 bases between the two germline ends. The CDR3 is made up of 13 amino acids. The CDR3 nucleotides are TGCAGCGTTGTTACGGGACAAGGGTATGGCTACACCTTC. It translates to CSVVTGQGYGYTF.

The V gene is TRBV7-9, the J gene TRBJ1-6, with 9 bases identical to TRBD1. This CDR3 is 15 amino acids long. J lost 7 bases, V lost 1 base, and 2 bases had no gene match. The germline CDR1 and CDR2 sequences are SEHNR and FQNEAQ (reference sequence). Here the CDR3 DNA reads TGTGCCAGCAGCTTAGAGGACAGGGGCAATTCACCCCTCCACTTT. It is translated as CASSLEDRGNSPLHF.

The chain is built from TRBV7-9 and TRBJ1-1, with TRBD1 as a possible D gene (5 bases). Germline V gives CDR1 SEHNR, CDR2 FQNEAQ (reference sequence). The V and J ends lost 5 bases and 3 bases respectively, with 25 bases between them. This CDR3 has 18 amino acids. The DNA for the CDR3 is TGTGCCAGCAGCCACGGGGGACTACGAGAAGGGGTTGACACTGAAGCTTTCTTT. Its translation is CASSHGGLREGVDTEAFF. Full variable domain (outside the CDR3, taken from reference TRBV7-9 and TRBJ1-1): DTGVSQNPRHKITKRGQNVTFRCDPISEHNRLYWYRQTLGQGPEFLTYFQNEAQLEKSRLLSDRFSAERPKGSFSTLEIQRTEQGDSAMYLCASSHGGLREGVDTEAFFGQGTRLTVV.

The rearrangement uses TRBV19 and TRBJ1-6, with D possibly TRBD1 on 6 matching bases. Germline V gives CDR1 LNHDA, CDR2 SQIVND (reference sequence). The CDR3 loop spans 13 amino acids. CDR3 DNA sequence: TGTGCTTCAAGGGGGACAATCAATTCACCCCTCCACTTT. Its translation is CASRGTINSPLHF.

The chain recombines TRBV6-1 with TRBJ2-7; D might be TRBD2 (6 bases). CDR3 length: 13 amino acids. Germline lookup yields CDR1 MNHNS and CDR2 SASEGT. V was clipped by 10 bases and J by 7 bases, with 20 bases between them. CDR3: CATGDGGLEEQYF. The CDR3 DNA follows: TGTGCCACCGGGGACGGGGGATTGGAAGAGCAGTACTTC.